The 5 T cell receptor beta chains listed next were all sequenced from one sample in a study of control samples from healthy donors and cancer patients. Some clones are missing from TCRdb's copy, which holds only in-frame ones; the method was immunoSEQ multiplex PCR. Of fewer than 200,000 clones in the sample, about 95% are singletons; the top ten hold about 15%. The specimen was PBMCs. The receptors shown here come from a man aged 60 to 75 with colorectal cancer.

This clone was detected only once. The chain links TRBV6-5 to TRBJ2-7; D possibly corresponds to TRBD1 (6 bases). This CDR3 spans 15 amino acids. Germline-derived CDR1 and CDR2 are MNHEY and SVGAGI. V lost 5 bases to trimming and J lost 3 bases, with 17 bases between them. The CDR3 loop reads CASSLRGVTFYEQYF. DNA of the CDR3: TGTGCCAGCAGTCTCAGGGGTGTAACGTTCTACGAGCAGTACTTC.

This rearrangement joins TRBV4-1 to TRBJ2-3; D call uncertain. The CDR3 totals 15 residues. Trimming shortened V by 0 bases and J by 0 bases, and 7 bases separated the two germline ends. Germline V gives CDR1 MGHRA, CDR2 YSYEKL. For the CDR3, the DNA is TGCGCCAGCAGCCAAGACAGCCTTAGCACAGATACGCAGTATTTT. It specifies CASSQDSLSTDTQYF.

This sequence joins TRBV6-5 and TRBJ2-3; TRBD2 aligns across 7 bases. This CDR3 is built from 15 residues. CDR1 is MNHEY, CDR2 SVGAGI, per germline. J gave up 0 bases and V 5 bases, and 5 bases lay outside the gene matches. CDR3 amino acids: CASSPRAGSTDTQYF. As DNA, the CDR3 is TGTGCCAGCAGTCCCCGAGCGGGGAGCACAGATACGCAGTATTTT.

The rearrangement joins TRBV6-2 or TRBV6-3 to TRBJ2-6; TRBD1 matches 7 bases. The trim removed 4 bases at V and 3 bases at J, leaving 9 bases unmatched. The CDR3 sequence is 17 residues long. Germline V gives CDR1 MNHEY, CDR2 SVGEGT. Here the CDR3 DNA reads TGTGCCAGCAGTTTCCCGGGACAGTCGAATGGGGCCAACGTCCTGACTTTC. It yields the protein CASSFPGQSNGANVLTF.

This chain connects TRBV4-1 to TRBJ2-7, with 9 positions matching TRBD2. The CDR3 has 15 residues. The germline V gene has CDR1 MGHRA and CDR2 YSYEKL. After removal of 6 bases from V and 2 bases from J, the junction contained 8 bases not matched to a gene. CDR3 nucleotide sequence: TGCGCCAGCAGTCTTAGCGGGGGACCGCCCTACGAGCAGTACTTC. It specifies CASSLSGGPPYEQYF.